Below, 27 T cell receptor beta chains from the same sample are listed, as sequenced in a study of blood T cells in healthy people across ages. Using a J-beta primer mix together with a sample-barcoded 5' primer, a second PCR was run for roughly 6 to 11 cycles. TCRdb redid the calling of the 5' RACE reads with MiXCR, one entry per CDR3 protein. Of more than 1,400,000 distinct CDR3 sequences in the sample, 42% were seen once. Specimen: blood. The receptors derive from a woman aged 18-30 years in good health.

In its sample, this clonotype was seen a few times. The chain carries TRBV28 and TRBJ2-7; TRBD1 matches 7 bases. The CDR3 runs to 16 residues. V dropped 5 bases and J dropped 0; count of bases not matched to a gene: 10. Germline CDR1 is MDHEN and CDR2 is SYDVKM. Here the CDR3 DNA reads TGTGCCAGCAGTCCGCTAACAGGGGCAAACTCCTACGAGCAGTACTTC. This encodes CASSPLTGANSYEQYF.

In this sample, this clonotype turned up a few times. This rearrangement joins TRBV14 to TRBJ2-6, with D possibly being TRBD2 (5 bases). Germline V gene sequence: CDR1 SGHDN, CDR2 FVKESK. The CDR3 spans 16 residues. The V gene lost 2 bases and the J gene lost 3 bases, with 11 bases spanning the gap. CDR3 coding DNA: TGTGCCAGCAGCCAATCGGGATCGGGTGGGGCCAACGTCCTGACTTTC. It translates to CASSQSGSGGANVLTF.

CDR3 sequence: CASSEVISNTEAFF. The DNA for the CDR3 is TGTGCCAGCAGTGAAGTTATATCGAACACTGAAGCTTTCTTT. V and J are TRBV6-1 and TRBJ1-1; unclear D gene. CDR3 length equals 14 residues. Deletions cut 1 base from V and 1 base from J, with 7 bases between. In germline, CDR1 is MNHNS, CDR2 SASEGT.

V and J are TRBV7-2 and TRBJ2-7; tentative D call: TRBD2 (6 bases). CDR3 length equals 17 residues. Germline CDR1 and CDR2: SGHTA and FQGNSA. Trimming pared 2 bases from V and 0 bases from J, leaving 17 bases between. The CDR3 is CASSLYWAGPSSYEQYF. In nucleotides, the CDR3 is TGTGCCAGCAGCTTATATTGGGCGGGGCCCAGCTCCTACGAGCAGTACTTC.

CDR3 in amino acids: CASSARDSGSYNEQFF. CDR3 nucleotides: TGCGCCAGCAGCGCCCGGGACTCCGGCTCCTACAATGAGCAGTTCTTC. The V and J genes are TRBV4-3 and TRBJ2-1; D is perhaps TRBD2 (6 bases). Germline CDR1 reads LGHNA; CDR2 reads YSLEER. This CDR3 is 16 amino acids long. V dropped 5 bases and J dropped 0 bases, with 14 bases sitting between them.

A note on this clonotype: At one boundary the junction diverges from the germline segment, which might be a read error. This chain connects TRBV5-1 to TRBJ1-2; D is unclear. The CDR3 runs 14 residues. CDR1 is SGHRS and CDR2 is YFSETQ in the germline V gene. The CDR3 protein is CASILAGRNYGYTF. The CDR3 region has the DNA TGCGCCAGCATCTTGGCCGGCCGCAACTATGGCTACACCTTC.

This clonotype occurred a few times. The chain combines TRBV10-3 with TRBJ2-7; 10 positions agree with TRBD1. The end of the DNA is better explained by TRBJ2-5, so the J call may be wrong. Germline lookup yields CDR1 ENHRY and CDR2 SYGVKD. The CDR3 has 17 residues. DNA for the CDR3: TGTGCCATCAGTGAGGGGACAGGGGATATGAGAGGAGAGACCCAGTACTTC. Translating it yields CAISEGTGDMRGETQYF.

The chain has TRBV5-7 and TRBJ1-3; D call uncertain. TRBV5-7 falls under the ORF class, with uncertain function. V shed 0 bases and J shed 0 bases, with 13 bases lying between them. The CDR3 length is 17 residues. Here the CDR3 reads CASSLVQGRLSGNTIYF. As DNA, the CDR3 is TGTGCCAGCAGCTTGGTCCAAGGACGGCTCTCTGGAAACACCATATATTTT.

The rearrangement uses TRBV29-1 and TRBJ2-7, with D possibly TRBD2 on 6 matching bases. V lost 7 bases, J lost 5 bases, and 15 bases lay in between. CDR1 and CDR2 (germline): SQVTM, ANQGSEA. The CDR3 is 12 amino acids. The CDR3 region is CSAGGGMDEQYF. The CDR3 nucleotides are TGCAGCGCCGGCGGAGGGATGGACGAGCAGTACTTC.

The gene calls are TRBV27 and TRBJ2-3; no definite D call. Per germline, CDR1 MNHEY and CDR2 SMNVEV (reference sequence). This CDR3 spans 15 amino acids. V was pared by 7 bases and J by 2 bases, with 16 bases between. This CDR3 is CASKRARVVTDTQYF. In DNA form, the CDR3 reads TGTGCCAGCAAAAGGGCCCGGGTTGTCACAGATACGCAGTATTTT.

This clonotype was counted between two and nine times. The chain is built from TRBV27 and TRBJ1-2; D is possibly TRBD1 (5 bases). Germline V gene data show CDR1 as MNHEY and CDR2 as SMNVEV (reference sequence). The CDR3 is 14 residues long. V dropped 5 bases and J dropped 2 bases, with 12 bases sitting between them. This CDR3 is CASSPAGRNYGYTF. The DNA of the CDR3 is TGTGCCAGCAGTCCCGCGGGACGGAACTATGGCTACACCTTC.

The V and J genes are TRBV11-2 and TRBJ2-7; D may be TRBD1 or TRBD2 (5 bases each). Germline V gene data show CDR1 as SGHAT and CDR2 as FQNNGV. The CDR3 has 15 amino acids. Trimming left V 8 bases short and J 3 bases short, with 20 bases between. CDR3 nucleotides: TGTGCCAGCGGCGATACTCTAAGGGACGTCTACGAGCAGTACTTC. It codes for CASGDTLRDVYEQYF.

Here the CDR3 DNA reads TGCGCCAGCAGCTGGACTAGCGGCCTTTCCGAGCAGTTCTTC. This sequence encodes CASSWTSGLSEQFF. V is TRBV5-1 and J is TRBJ2-1; the match to TRBD2 covers 10 bases. The trim removed 3 bases at V and 10 bases at J, leaving 7 bases unmatched. CDR3 length equals 14 residues. Germline values: CDR1 SGHRS, CDR2 YFSETQ.

In this sample, this clonotype turned up a few times. CDR3 in amino acids: CASSQPHRQVETEAFF. The DNA of the CDR3 is TGTGCCAGCAGCCAACCCCATAGGCAGGTAGAGACTGAAGCTTTCTTT. This chain joins TRBV4-2 and TRBJ1-1; D is ambiguous. Looked up from germline, CDR1 is LGHNA and CDR2 is YNFKEQ. The CDR3 consists of 16 residues. Trimming removed 2 bases at V and 5 bases at J, with 18 bases between.

The chain combines TRBV20-1 with TRBJ2-5, with 9 positions matching TRBD2. Germline V gives CDR1 DFQATT, CDR2 SNEGSKA (reference sequence). This CDR3 has 16 residues. V dropped 1 base and J dropped 5; count of bases not matched to a gene: 11. CDR3 sequence reads: CSARVLAGPSRETQYF. Written as DNA, the CDR3 is TGCAGTGCTAGAGTGCTAGCGGGACCGTCTCGTGAGACCCAGTACTTC.

V and J are TRBV7-8 and TRBJ2-7; D tentatively fits TRBD1 or TRBD2 (5 bases each). V was clipped by 3 bases and J by 1 base, with 13 bases between them. The CDR3 spans 15 residues. The V gene's germline CDR1 is SGHVS and CDR2 FQNEAQ. The CDR3 DNA follows: TGTGCCAGCAGCTTTCTTCGGGACGGATCCTACGAGCAGTACTTC. It encodes CASSFLRDGSYEQYF.

V and J are TRBV5-1 and TRBJ2-3, with D unclear. The V end was cut by 0 bases, the J end by 6 bases, with 11 bases between. CDR1 and CDR2 from the germline V gene are SGHRS and YFSETQ. The CDR3 is made up of 14 amino acids. Here the CDR3 reads CASSLVAASDTQYF. The CDR3 DNA follows: TGCGCCAGCAGCTTGGTCGCCGCGTCCGATACGCAGTATTTT.

This chain connects TRBV6-1 to TRBJ2-1, with unresolved D. V lost 7 bases and J lost 4, with 17 bases in between. Germline V gives CDR1 MNHNS, CDR2 SASEGT. This CDR3 is built from 15 residues. The CDR3 sequence is CASTSEEGTYNEQFF. The CDR3 DNA reads TGTGCCAGCACCTCCGAGGAAGGCACGTACAATGAGCAGTTCTTC.

The rearrangement links TRBV5-1 to TRBJ2-4, with TRBD2 identical over 13 bases. The V and J ends lost 4 bases and 0 bases, in that order; junction bases with no gene match: 4. The CDR3 is 17 amino acids. Germline V lookup: CDR1 SGHRS, CDR2 YFSETQ. CDR3 DNA: TGCGCCAGCAGCCACGGGACTAGCGGGGTAGCCAAAAACATTCAGTACTTC. Translating it yields CASSHGTSGVAKNIQYF.

This clonotype was seen a few times. The chain links TRBV2 to TRBJ2-5, with TRBD2 matching 15 bases. The CDR3 length is 13 residues. Looked up from germline, CDR1 is SNHLY and CDR2 is FYNNEI. With V trimmed by 6 bases and J by 9 bases, 2 bases remained unmatched. This chain's CDR3 is CASRWTSGGAQYF. The CDR3, as DNA: TGTGCCAGCAGGTGGACTAGCGGGGGGGCCCAGTACTTC. Full variable domain (outside the CDR3, taken from reference TRBV2 and TRBJ2-5): EPEVTQTPSHQVTQMGQEVILRCVPISNHLYFYWYRQILGQKVEFLVSFYNNEISEKSEIFDDQFSVERPDGSNFTLKIRSTKLEDSAMYFCASRWTSGGAQYFGPGTRLLVL.

The rearrangement joins TRBV11-3 to TRBJ2-1; 10 bases line up with TRBD2. Matching the DNA end better, TRBJ2-7 makes the J call doubtful. CDR1 and CDR2 (germline): SGHNT, YENEEA. The CDR3 runs to 15 residues. This CDR3 is CASSLTSGPYNEQYF. For the CDR3, the DNA is TGTGCCAGCAGCTTGACTAGCGGGCCCTACAATGAGCAGTACTTC.

J is TRBJ2-5 and V is TRBV6-1, with 14 nucleotides matching TRBD2. Trimming removed 6 bases from V and 3 bases from J; junction bases left unmatched: 6. CDR3 length: 16 residues. Germline V gene sequence: CDR1 MNHNS, CDR2 SASEGT. The CDR3 reads CASRIPGLAGEETQYF. CDR3 sequence (DNA): TGTGCCAGCAGGATCCCGGGACTAGCGGGGGAAGAGACCCAGTACTTC.

The rearrangement uses TRBV27 and TRBJ2-2; D is uncertain. The CDR3 extends over 14 amino acids. Looked up from germline, CDR1 is MNHEY and CDR2 is SMNVEV (reference sequence). V was trimmed by 5 bases and J by 6 bases, leaving 13 bases between them. The CDR3 sequence: CASSPRLRAGELFF. CDR3 nucleotides: TGTGCCAGCAGTCCGCGTTTAAGGGCCGGGGAGCTGTTTTTT.

As concerns this clonotype: One end of the junction does not line up with germline, which may come from a read error. The gene calls are TRBV11-2 and TRBJ2-1, with TRBD1 matching over 11 bases. The CDR3 sequence is 14 residues long. The germline V gene has CDR1 SGHAT and CDR2 FQNNGV. CDR3 in amino acids: CASSAGQGANGQFF. CDR3 coding DNA: TGTGCCAGCAGCGCAGGACAGGGGGCGAATGGGCAGTTCTTC.

A word on this clonotype: One junction end disagrees with the germline gene, perhaps due to a read error. The V gene is TRBV10-3, the J gene TRBJ2-3; 10 bases are shared with TRBD2. Germline CDR1 is ENHRY and CDR2 is SYGVKD. The CDR3 contains 15 residues. The CDR3 reads CVISAASGSADTQYF. The CDR3 coding sequence is TGTGTCATCAGTGCTGCTAGCGGGAGCGCAGATACGCAGTATTTT.

The rearrangement joins TRBV6-5 to TRBJ2-7; D unresolved. The germline V and J ends were trimmed by 6 bases and 6 bases, with 12 bases remaining between them. This CDR3 has 12 residues. Germline V lookup: CDR1 MNHEY, CDR2 SVGAGI. DNA for the CDR3: TGTGCCAGCAGCCGCATGGGGTCCGAGCAGTACTTC. Its protein product is CASSRMGSEQYF.

V usage is TRBV20-1 and J usage is TRBJ2-4, with 8 nucleotides matching TRBD1. The CDR3 sequence is 11 residues long. Germline values: CDR1 DFQATT, CDR2 SNEGSKA (reference sequence). The ends lost 5 bases at V and 13 bases at J; junction bases unmatched: 7. For the CDR3, the DNA is TGCAGTGCTCAAGACAGGGGCGACCAGTACTTC. Translation gives CSAQDRGDQYF.